This TCR beta chain originates from a study of T-cell reconstitution after alpha-beta-depleted transplantation in children. The V gene end was trimmed by 0 bases and the J gene end by 1 base; junction bases not matched to a gene: 12. Germline CDR1 reads SGHRS; CDR2 reads YFSETQ. The CDR3 covers 20 residues. Unique molecular identifiers were used in preparing the TCRbeta library. TCRdb processed the PCR reads anew with MiXCR; each CDR3 protein has one entry. The sample lists about 210,000 distinct CDR3 sequences, approximately 17% seen once, with approximately 40% in the top ten. The gene calls are TRBV5-1 and TRBJ2-5, with 13 bases that match TRBD2. The material sequenced was PBMCs, mostly from graft donor cells, taken 360 days after TCRalphabeta/CD19-depleted stem cell transplant. This receptor was obtained from a male patient aged 2 to 10 who had a stem cell transplant for acute lymphoblastic leukemia, so the T cells may come from the graft donor. CDR3 in DNA: TGCGCCAGCAGCTTGGGGACTAGCGGGAGAAGGTTTGTGTTCCAAGAGACCCAGTACTTC. Translated, it gives CASSLGTSGRRFVFQETQYF.